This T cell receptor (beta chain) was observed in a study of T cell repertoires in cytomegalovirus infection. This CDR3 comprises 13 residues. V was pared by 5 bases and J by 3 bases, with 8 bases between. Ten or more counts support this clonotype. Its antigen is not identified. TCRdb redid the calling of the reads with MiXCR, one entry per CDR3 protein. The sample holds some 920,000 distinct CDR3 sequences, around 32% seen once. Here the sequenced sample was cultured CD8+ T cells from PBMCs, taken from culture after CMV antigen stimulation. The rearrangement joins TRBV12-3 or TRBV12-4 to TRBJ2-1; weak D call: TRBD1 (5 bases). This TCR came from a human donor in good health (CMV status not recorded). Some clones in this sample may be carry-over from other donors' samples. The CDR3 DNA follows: TGTGCCAGCAGTGACAGTGGCTACAATGAGCAGTTCTTC. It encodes CASSDSGYNEQFF.